The entry below describes one T cell receptor beta chain. What it binds is unknown. These data originate in a study of T cells after yellow fever vaccination. General observations from the study: By day 5 rather than day 15, the secondary response had peaked, though it was weaker.

5'RACE template switching generated TCR cDNA, adding a universal primer site and UMIs. TCRdb re-derived calls from the 5' RACE reads in MiXCR, one entry per CDR3 protein. Of hundreds of thousands of distinct CDR3 sequences in the sample, roughly a fifth were seen once. Losses at the gene ends were 4 bases for V and 4 bases for J; bases not matched to a gene: 3. The CDR3 consists of 13 residues. CDR1 and CDR2 from the germline V gene are SQVTM and ANQGSEA. This receptor was identified in a man aged 25-45 years who received the YFV17D yellow fever vaccine. Sequencing was performed on PBMCs, taken 15 days after the yellow fever booster vaccination. The rearrangement joins TRBV29-1 to TRBJ1-1; 10 bases map to TRBD1. CDR3 amino acids: CSVVGQGTTEAFF. CDR3 in DNA: TGCAGCGTTGTGGGACAGGGGACCACTGAAGCTTTCTTT.